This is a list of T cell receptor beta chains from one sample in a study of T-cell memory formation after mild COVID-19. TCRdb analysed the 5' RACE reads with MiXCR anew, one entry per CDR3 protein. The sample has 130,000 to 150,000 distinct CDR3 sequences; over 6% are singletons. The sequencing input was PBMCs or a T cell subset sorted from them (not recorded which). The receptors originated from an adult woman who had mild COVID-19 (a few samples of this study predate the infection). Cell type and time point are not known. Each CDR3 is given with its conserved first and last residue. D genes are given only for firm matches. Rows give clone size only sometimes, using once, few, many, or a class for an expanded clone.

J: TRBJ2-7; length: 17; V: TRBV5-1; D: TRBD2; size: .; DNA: TGCGCCAGCAGCTTGCCCGGGACTAGCGGGCCCTCCTACGAGCAGTACTTC; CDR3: CASSLPGTSGPSYEQYF
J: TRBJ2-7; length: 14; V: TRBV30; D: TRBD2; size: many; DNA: TGTGCCTGGAGTGTAACTAGCGGGAGATCCGAGCAGTACTTC; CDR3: CAWSVTSGRSEQYF
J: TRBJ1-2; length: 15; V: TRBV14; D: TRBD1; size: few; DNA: TGTGCCAGCAGCCGATCGACAGGGGCAAACTATGGCTACACCTTC; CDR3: CASSRSTGANYGYTF
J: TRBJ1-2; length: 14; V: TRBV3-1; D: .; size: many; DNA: TGTGCCAGCACCTCGAGGGGCCCTAACTATGGCTACACCTTC; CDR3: CASTSRGPNYGYTF
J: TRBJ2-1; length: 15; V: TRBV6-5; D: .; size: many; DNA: TGTGCCAGCAGAAAACGGAGGAGCTCCTACAATGAGCAGTTCTTC; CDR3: CASRKRRSSYNEQFF
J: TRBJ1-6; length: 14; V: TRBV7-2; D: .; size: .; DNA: TGTGCCAGCAGCTCCGAGGGGAGGAATTCACCCCTCCACTTT; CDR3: CASSSEGRNSPLHF
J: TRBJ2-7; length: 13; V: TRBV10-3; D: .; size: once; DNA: TGTGCCATCAGTGGGACAGAATTGGTCGAGCAGTACTTC; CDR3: CAISGTELVEQYF
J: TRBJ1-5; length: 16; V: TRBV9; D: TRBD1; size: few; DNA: TGTGCCAGCAGCACCGGGGGGAGGACAGGGGTTGAGCCCCAGCATTTT; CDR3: CASSTGGRTGVEPQHF
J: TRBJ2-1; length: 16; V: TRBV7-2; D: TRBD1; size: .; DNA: TGTGCCAGCAGCATGCAGGGGGCAGGGGTTAGCAATGAGCAGTTCTTC; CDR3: CASSMQGAGVSNEQFF
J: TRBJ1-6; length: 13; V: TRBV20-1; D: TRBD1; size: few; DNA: TGCAGTGCCTCGACAGGGATTGGATCACCCCTCCACTTT; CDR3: CSASTGIGSPLHF
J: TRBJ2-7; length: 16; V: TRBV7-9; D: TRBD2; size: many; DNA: TGTGCCAGCAGCTCAGGTAGCGGGAGGTCTTTCTACGAGCAGTACTTC; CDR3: CASSSGSGRSFYEQYF
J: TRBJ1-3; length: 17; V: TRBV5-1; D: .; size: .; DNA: TGCGCCAGCAGCCTGACATGGCAGGGAAGTTCCGGAAACACCATATATTTT; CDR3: CASSLTWQGSSGNTIYF
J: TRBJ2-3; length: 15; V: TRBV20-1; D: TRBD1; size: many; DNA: TGCAGTGCTTCCTCGGGACAGCCGGGCACAGATACGCAGTATTTT; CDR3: CSASSGQPGTDTQYF
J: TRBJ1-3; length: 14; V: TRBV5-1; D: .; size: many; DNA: TGCGCCAGCACGTCAGGCGGCTCTGGAAACACCATATATTTT; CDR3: CASTSGGSGNTIYF
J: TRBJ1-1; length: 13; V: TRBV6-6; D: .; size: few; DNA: TGTGCCAGCAGGGTGTCCTCGGGGACTGAAGCTTTCTTT; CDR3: CASRVSSGTEAFF
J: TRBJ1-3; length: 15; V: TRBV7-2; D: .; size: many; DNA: TGTGCCAGCAGCACCCGACGCAGCTCTGGAAACACCATATATTTT; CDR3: CASSTRRSSGNTIYF
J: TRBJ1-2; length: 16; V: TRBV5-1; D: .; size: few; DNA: TGCGCCAGCAGGCTCTCTCCCTCGGGAAGTAACTATGGCTACACCTTC; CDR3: CASRLSPSGSNYGYTF
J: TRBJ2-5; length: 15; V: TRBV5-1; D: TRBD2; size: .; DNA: TGCGCCAGCAGTTTTTTGGGGGGGATACAAGAGACCCAGTACTTC; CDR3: CASSFLGGIQETQYF
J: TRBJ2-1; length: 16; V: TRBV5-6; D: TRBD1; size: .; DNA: TGTGCCAGCAGCTCTCTAGTAGGACAGGGGGGTCAACGGCAGTTCTTC; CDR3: CASSSLVGQGGQRQFF
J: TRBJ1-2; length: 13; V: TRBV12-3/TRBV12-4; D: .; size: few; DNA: TGTGCCAGCAGTTTAAGGGCAGGGAATGGCTACACCTTC; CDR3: CASSLRAGNGYTF
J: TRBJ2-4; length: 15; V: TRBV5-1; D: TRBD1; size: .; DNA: TGCGCCAGCAGCTTGGGGACAGGGGGACAAAACATTCAGTACTTC; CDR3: CASSLGTGGQNIQYF
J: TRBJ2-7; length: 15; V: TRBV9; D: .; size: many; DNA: TGTGCCAGCAGCGTAGGGCCCCACGAGACCTACGAGCAGTACTTC; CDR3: CASSVGPHETYEQYF
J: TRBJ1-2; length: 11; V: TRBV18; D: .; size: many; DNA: TGTGCCAGCACGACGGGGGTAGGCTACACCTTC; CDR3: CASTTGVGYTF
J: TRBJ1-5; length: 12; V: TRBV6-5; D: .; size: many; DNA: TGTGCCAGCAGCTCCGGAAGTCAGCCCCAGCATTTT; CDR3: CASSSGSQPQHF
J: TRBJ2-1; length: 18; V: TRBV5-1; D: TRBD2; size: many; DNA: TGCGCCAGCAGCCCGGGACTAGCGGGGGGGCCTTTCTACAATGAGCAGTTCTTC; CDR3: CASSPGLAGGPFYNEQFF
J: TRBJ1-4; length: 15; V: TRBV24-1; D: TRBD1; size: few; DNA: TGTGCCACCAGTGATCCCGGACAGGGTCCGGAAAAACTGTTTTTT; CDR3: CATSDPGQGPEKLFF
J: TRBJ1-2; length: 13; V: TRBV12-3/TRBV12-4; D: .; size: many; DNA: TGTGCCAGCAGTCTGGGACGGAACTATGGCTACACCTTC; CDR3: CASSLGRNYGYTF
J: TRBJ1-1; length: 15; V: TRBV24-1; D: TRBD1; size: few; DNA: TGTGCCACCAGTGATTCCGGGACAGAGAACACTGAAGCTTTCTTT; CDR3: CATSDSGTENTEAFF
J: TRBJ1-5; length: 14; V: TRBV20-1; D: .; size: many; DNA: TGCAGTGCTAGGGAGACAATTAGCAATCAGCCCCAGCATTTT; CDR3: CSARETISNQPQHF
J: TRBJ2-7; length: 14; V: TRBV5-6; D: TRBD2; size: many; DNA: TGTGCCAGCAGCTTGGTGAGGACTAGCTACGAGCAGTACTTC; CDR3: CASSLVRTSYEQYF
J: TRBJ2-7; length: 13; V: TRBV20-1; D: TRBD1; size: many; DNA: TGCAGTGCTACTAGGACAGGGGGTGACGAGCAGTACTTC; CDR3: CSATRTGGDEQYF
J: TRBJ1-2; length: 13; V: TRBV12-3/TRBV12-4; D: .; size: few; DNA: TGTGCCAGCAGTGGATACGGTGGGGGAGCTCACACCTTC; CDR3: CASSGYGGGAHTF
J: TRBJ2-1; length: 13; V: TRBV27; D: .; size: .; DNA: TGTGCCAGCAGTCCCAAACAACACAGGGTGCAGTTCTTC; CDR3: CASSPKQHRVQFF
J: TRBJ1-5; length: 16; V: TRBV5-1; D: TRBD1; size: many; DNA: TGCGCCAGCAGCCCCAAGGACAGGGAGGCCAATCAGCCCCAGCATTTT; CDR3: CASSPKDREANQPQHF
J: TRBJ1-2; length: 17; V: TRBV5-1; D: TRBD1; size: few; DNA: TGCGCCAGCAGCTTGGCGTTCCAGGGGGTAGCGGACTATGGCTACACCTTC; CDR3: CASSLAFQGVADYGYTF
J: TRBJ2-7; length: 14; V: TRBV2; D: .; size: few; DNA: TGTGCCAGCAGGAGGACGGACGAGGTCGGCGAGCAGTACTTC; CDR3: CASRRTDEVGEQYF
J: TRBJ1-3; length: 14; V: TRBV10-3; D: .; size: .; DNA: TGTGCCATCAGTGGGACCCAGGGAGGAAACACCATATATTTT; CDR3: CAISGTQGGNTIYF
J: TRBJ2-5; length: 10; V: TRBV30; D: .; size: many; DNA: TGTGCCTGGAGTTCCGGGACCCAGTACTTC; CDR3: CAWSSGTQYF
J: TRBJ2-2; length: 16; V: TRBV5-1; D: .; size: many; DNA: TGCGCCAGCAGCTTGTATGGCGGGCCGAACACCGGGGAGCTGTTTTTT; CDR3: CASSLYGGPNTGELFF
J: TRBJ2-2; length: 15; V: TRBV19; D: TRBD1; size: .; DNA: TGTGCCAGTAGTCCCGGGACAGGGAGCACCGGGGAGCTGTTTTTT; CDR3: CASSPGTGSTGELFF